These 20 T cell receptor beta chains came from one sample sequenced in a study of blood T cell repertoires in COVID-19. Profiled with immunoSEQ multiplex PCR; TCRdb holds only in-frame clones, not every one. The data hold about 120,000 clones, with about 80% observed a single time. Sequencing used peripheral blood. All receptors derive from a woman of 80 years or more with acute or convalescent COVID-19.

Here the CDR3 DNA reads TGTGCCAGCAGTTTAACGGGACAGGGGGCAGGAGGCAATCAGCCCCAGCATTTT. Protein: CASSLTGQGAGGNQPQHF. V is TRBV28 and J is TRBJ1-5, with 12 bases matching TRBD1. The CDR3 sequence is 18 residues long. Germline lookup yields CDR1 MDHEN and CDR2 SYDVKM. After removal of 2 bases from V and 2 bases from J, the junction contained 7 bases not matched to a gene.

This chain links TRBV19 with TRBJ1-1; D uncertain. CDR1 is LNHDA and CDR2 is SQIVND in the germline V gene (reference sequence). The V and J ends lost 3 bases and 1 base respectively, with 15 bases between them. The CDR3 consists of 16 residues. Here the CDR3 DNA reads TGTGCCAGTAGTATGGTCGGAGGCCTTCCGAACACTGAAGCTTTCTTT. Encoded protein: CASSMVGGLPNTEAFF. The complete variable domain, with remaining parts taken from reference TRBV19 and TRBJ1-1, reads DGGITQSPKYLFRKEGQNVTLSCEQNLNHDAMYWYRQDPGQGLRLIYYSQIVNDFQKGDIAEGYSVSREKKESFPLTVTSAQKNPTAFYLCASSMVGGLPNTEAFFGQGTRLTVV.

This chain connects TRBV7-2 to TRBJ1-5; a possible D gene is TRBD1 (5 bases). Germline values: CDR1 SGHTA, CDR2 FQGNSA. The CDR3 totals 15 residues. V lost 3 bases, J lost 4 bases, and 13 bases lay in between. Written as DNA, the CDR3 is TGTGCCAGCAGCTTGTCAGGGCTTCGTAATCAGCCCCAGCATTTT. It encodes CASSLSGLRNQPQHF.

For the CDR3, the DNA is TGTGCCACCAGTGATGCGGGACAGGGAATCGGTGGAAACACCATATATTTT. Amino acid sequence: CATSDAGQGIGGNTIYF. The chain links TRBV24-1 to TRBJ1-3; 9 bases map to TRBD1. Unmatched junction bases numbered 8, after V lost 3 bases and J lost 3 bases. The length of the CDR3 is 17 residues. Germline CDR1 KGHDR, CDR2 SFDVKD.

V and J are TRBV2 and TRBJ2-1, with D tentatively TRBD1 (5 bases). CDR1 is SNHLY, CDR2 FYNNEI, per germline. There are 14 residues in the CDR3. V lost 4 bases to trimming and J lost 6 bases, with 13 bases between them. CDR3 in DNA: TGTGCCAGCAGTGTTTTAAGGGGAATCAATGAGCAGTTCTTC. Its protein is CASSVLRGINEQFF.

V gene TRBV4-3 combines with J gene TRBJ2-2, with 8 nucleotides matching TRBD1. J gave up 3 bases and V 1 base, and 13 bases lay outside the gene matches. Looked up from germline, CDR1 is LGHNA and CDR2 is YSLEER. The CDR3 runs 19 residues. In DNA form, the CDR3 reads TGCGCCAGCAGCCAAGCAGACTCCGGACAGGGTCGCGACACCGGGGAGCTGTTTTTT. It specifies CASSQADSGQGRDTGELFF.

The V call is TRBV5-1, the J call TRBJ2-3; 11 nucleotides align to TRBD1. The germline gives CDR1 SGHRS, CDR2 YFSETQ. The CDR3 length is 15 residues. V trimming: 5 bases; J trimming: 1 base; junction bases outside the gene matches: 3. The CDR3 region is CASRAGQGGTDTQYF. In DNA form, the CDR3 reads TGCGCCAGCAGGGCGGGACAGGGGGGCACAGATACGCAGTATTTT. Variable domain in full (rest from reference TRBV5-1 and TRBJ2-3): KAGVTQTPRYLIKTRGQQVTLSCSPISGHRSVSWYQQTPGQGLQFLFEYFSETQRNKGNFPGRFSGRQFSNSRSEMNVSTLELGDSALYLCASRAGQGGTDTQYFGPGTRLTVL.

CDR3 amino acids: CASSLVVGEETQYF. CDR3 in DNA: TGTGCCAGCAGCTTGGTTGTCGGGGAAGAGACCCAGTACTTC. This chain links TRBV5-8 with TRBJ2-5, with D possibly matching TRBD2 (5 bases). The ends were cut back, 0 bases at V and 3 bases at J, with 9 bases in the middle. Germline V lookup: CDR1 SGHTS, CDR2 YDEGEE. This CDR3 has 14 amino acids.

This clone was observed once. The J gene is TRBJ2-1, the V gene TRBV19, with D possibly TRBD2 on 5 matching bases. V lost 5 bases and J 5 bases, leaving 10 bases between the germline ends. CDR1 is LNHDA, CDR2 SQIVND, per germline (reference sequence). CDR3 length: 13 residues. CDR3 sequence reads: CASSGLINNEQFF. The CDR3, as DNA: TGTGCCAGTAGTGGACTCATAAACAATGAGCAGTTCTTC.

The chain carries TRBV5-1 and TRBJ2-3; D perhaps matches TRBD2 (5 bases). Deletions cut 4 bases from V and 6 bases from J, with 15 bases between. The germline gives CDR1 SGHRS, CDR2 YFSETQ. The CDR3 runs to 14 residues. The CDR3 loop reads CASSAGLASDTQYF. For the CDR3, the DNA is TGCGCCAGCAGCGCCGGACTGGCCAGTGATACGCAGTATTTT.

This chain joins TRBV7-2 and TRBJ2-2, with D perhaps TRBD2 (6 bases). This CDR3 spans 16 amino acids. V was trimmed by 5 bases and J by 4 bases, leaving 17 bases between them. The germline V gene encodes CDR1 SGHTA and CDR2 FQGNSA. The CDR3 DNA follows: TGTGCCAGCAGCCCCACCTCGGGAGCTCCCACCGGGGAGCTGTTTTTT. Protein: CASSPTSGAPTGELFF.

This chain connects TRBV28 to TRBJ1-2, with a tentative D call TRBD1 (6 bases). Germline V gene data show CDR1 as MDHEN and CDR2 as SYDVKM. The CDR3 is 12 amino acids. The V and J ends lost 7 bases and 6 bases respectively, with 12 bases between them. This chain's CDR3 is CASTQQGNGYTF. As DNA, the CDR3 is TGTGCCAGCACCCAACAGGGTAATGGCTACACCTTC.

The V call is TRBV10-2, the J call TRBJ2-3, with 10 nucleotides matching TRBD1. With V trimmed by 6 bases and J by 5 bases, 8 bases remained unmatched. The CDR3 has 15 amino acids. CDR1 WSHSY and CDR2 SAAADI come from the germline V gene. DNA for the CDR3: TGCGCCAGCAGCCTTTTCTGGGACAGGGGAGATACGCAGTATTTT. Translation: CASSLFWDRGDTQYF.

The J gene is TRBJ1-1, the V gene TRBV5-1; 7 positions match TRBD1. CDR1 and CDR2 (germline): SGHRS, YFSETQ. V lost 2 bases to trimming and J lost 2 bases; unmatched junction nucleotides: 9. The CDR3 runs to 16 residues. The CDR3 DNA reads TGCGCCAGCAGCTTCGGGTCCGGGACAGCAAACACTGAAGCTTTCTTT. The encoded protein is CASSFGSGTANTEAFF.

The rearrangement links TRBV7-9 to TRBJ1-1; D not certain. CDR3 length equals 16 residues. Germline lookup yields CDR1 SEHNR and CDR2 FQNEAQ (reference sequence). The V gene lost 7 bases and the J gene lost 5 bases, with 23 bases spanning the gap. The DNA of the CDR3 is TGTGCCAGCATTTCGAGGGAGATTAGGGTTAGTACTGAAGCTTTCTTT. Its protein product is CASISREIRVSTEAFF.

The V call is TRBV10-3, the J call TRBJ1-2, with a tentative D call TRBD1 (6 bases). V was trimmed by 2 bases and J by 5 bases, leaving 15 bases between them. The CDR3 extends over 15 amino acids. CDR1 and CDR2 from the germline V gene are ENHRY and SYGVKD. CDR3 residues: CAISETTGTPYGYTF. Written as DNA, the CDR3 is TGTGCCATCAGTGAGACAACAGGGACACCTTATGGCTACACCTTC.

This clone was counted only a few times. The CDR3: CASSAFGGGNTEAFF. The CDR3 DNA is TGTGCCAGCAGTGCGTTCGGGGGAGGGAACACTGAAGCTTTCTTT. The chain employs TRBV2 and TRBJ1-1, with a tentative D call TRBD1 (5 bases). V dropped 4 bases and J dropped 1 base, with 13 bases sitting between them. Germline assignment: CDR1 SNHLY and CDR2 FYNNEI. There are 15 residues in the CDR3.

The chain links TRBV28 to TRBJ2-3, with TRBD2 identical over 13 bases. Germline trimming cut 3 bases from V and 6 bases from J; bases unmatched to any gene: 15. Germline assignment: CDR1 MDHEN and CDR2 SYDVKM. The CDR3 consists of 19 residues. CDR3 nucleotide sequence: TGTGCCAGCAGTTTCGGACTTACAGGACTAGCGGGAGCCACTGATACGCAGTATTTT. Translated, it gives CASSFGLTGLAGATDTQYF.

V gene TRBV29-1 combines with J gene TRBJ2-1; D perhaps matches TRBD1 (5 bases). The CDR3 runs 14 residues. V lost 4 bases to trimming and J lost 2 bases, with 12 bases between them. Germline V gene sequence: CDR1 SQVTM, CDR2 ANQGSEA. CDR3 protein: CSVVMGPAYNEQFF. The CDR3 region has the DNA TGCAGCGTTGTTATGGGGCCAGCCTACAATGAGCAGTTCTTC.

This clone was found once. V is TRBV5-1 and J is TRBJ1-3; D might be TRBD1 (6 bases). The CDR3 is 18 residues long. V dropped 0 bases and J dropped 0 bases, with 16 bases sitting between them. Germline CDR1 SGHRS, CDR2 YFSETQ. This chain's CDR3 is CASSLGRGPPGSGNTIYF. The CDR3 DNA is TGCGCCAGCAGCTTGGGCAGGGGCCCACCTGGCTCTGGAAACACCATATATTTT.